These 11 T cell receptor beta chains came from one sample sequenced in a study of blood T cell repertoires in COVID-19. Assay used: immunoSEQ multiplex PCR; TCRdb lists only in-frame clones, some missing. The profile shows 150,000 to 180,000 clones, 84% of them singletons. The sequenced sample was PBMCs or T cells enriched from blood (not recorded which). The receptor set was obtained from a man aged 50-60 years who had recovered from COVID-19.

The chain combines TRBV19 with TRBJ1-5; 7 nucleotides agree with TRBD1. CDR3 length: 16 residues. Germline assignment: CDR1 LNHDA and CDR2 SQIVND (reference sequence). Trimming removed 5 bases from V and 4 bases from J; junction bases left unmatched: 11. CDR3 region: CASSFNRQGGNQPQHF. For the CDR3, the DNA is TGTGCCAGTAGTTTTAACAGACAGGGCGGTAATCAGCCCCAGCATTTT.

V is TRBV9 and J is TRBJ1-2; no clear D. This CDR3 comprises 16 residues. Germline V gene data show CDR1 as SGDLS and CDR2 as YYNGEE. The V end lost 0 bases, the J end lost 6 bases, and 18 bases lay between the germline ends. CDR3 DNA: TGTGCCAGCAGCGTAGCTCTCAGAGCCAATACAGATGGCTACACCTTC. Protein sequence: CASSVALRANTDGYTF.

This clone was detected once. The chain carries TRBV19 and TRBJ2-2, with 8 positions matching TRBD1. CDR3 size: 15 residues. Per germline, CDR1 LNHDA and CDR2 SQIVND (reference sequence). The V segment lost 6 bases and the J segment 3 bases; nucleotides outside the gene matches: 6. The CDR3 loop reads CASSRTGWDTGELFF. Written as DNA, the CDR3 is TGTGCCAGTAGCCGGACAGGGTGGGACACCGGGGAGCTGTTTTTT.

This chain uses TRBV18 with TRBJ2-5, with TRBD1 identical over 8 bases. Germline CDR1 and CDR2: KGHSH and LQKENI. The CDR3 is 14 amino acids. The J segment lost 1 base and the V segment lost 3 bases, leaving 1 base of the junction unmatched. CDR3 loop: CASSPGQGQETQYF. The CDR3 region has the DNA TGTGCCAGCTCACCTGGACAGGGCCAAGAGACCCAGTACTTC. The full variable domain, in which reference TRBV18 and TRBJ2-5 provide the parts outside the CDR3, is NAGVMQNPRHLVRRRGQEARLRCSPMKGHSHVYWYRQLPEEGLKFMVYLQKENIIDESGMPKERFSAEFPKEGPSILRIQQVVRGDSAAYFCASSPGQGQETQYFGPGTRLLVL.

CDR3: CASRTSGGSETQYF. Here the CDR3 DNA reads TGCGCCAGCAGGACTAGCGGGGGGTCTGAGACCCAGTACTTC. The chain has TRBV5-1 and TRBJ2-5, with 13 nucleotides matching TRBD2. Germline CDR1 and CDR2: SGHRS and YFSETQ. After removal of 5 bases from V and 5 bases from J, the junction contained 3 bases not matched to a gene. This CDR3 region has 14 residues.

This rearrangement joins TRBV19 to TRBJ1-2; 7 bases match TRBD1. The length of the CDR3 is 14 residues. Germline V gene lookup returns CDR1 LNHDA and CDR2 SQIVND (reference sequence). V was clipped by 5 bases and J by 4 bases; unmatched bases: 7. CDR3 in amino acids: CASSGRQGGYGYTF. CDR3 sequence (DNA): TGTGCCAGTAGTGGGAGACAGGGCGGCTATGGCTACACCTTC.

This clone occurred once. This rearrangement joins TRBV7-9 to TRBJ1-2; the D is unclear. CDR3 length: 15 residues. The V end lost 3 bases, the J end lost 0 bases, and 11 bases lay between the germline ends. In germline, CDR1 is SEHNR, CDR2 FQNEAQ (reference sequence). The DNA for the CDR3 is TGTGCCAGCAGCTTGGCACAGAACCCTAACTATGGCTACACCTTC. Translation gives CASSLAQNPNYGYTF.

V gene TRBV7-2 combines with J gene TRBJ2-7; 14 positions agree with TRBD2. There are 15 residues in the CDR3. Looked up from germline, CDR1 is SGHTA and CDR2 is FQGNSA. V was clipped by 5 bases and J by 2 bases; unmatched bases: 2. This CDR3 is CASSMTSGGAYEQYF. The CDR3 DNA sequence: TGTGCCAGCAGCATGACTAGCGGGGGGGCCTACGAGCAGTACTTC.

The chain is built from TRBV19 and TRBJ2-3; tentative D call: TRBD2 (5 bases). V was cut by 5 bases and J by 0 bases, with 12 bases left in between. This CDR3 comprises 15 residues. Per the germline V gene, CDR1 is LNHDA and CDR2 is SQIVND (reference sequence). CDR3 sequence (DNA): TGTGCCAGTAGTCGACTAAGCTCTAGCACAGATACGCAGTATTTT. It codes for CASSRLSSSTDTQYF.

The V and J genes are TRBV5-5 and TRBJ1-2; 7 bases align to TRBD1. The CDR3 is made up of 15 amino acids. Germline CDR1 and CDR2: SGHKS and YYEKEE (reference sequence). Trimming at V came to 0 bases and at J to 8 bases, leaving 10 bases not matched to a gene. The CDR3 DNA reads TGTGCCAGCAGCTTGGCCCCAGGGACCAGGGGGGGCTACACCTTC. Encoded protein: CASSLAPGTRGGYTF.

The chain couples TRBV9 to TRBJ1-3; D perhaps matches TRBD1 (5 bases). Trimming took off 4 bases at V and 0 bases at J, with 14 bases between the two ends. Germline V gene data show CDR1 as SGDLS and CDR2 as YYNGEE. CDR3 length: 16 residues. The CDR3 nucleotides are TGTGCCAGCAGCTCATGGGGCGATGACTCTGGAAACACCATATATTTT. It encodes CASSSWGDDSGNTIYF.